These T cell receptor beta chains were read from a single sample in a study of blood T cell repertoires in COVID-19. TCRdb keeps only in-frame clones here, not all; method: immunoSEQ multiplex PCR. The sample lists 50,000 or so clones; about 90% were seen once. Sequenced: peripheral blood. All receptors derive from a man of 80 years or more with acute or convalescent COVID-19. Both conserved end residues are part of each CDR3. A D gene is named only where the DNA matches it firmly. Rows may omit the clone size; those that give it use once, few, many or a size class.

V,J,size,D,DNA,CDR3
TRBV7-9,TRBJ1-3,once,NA,TGTGCCAGCAGCTTAGTAGACACCATATATTTT,CASSLVDTIYF
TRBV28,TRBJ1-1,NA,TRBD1,TGTGCCAGCAGTATGTCCGGACAGGGGAACACTGAAGCTTTCTTT,CASSMSGQGNTEAFF
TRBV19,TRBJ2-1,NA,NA,TGTGCCAGTAGTATAGAGGACAGACTCTACAATGAGCAGTTCTTC,CASSIEDRLYNEQFF
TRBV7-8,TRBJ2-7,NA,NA,TGTGCCAGCAGCTGGAATTGGCAGGGCTCCTACGAGCAGTACTTC,CASSWNWQGSYEQYF
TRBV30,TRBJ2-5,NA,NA,TGTGCCTGGGCGGGTCCGGAAGAGACCCAGTACTTC,CAWAGPEETQYF
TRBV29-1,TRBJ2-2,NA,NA,TGCAGCGTTGGGACACCCGGGGAGCTGTTTTTT,CSVGTPGELFF
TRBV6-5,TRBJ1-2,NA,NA,TGTGCCAGCAGTTTAAGACAGGCGATCTATGGCTACACCTTC,CASSLRQAIYGYTF
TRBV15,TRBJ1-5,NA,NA,TGTGCCACCAGCAGAGAGGGGGGGGCTCAGCCCCAGCATTTT,CATSREGGAQPQHF
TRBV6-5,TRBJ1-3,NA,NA,TGTGCCAGCATCAAAGACAGGACCTCTGGAAACACCATATATTTT,CASIKDRTSGNTIYF
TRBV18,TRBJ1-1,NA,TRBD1,TGTGCCAGCTCACCAAAACAGGGGCTGGCGGACACTGAAGCTTTCTTT,CASSPKQGLADTEAFF
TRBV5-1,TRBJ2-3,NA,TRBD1,TGCGCCACCACACAGGGGGACTCTAGCACAGATACGCAGTATTTT,CATTQGDSSTDTQYF
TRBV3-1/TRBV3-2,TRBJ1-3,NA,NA,TGTGCCAGCACCGATACCGGGGGTCCTGGAAACACCATATATTTT,CASTDTGGPGNTIYF
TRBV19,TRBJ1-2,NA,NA,TGTGCCAGTACCGAGGGCTATGGCTACACCTTC,CASTEGYGYTF
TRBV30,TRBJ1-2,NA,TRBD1,TGTGCCTGGAGTGTGGTAGGGGGCGCGGGTGGCTACACCTTC,CAWSVVGGAGGYTF
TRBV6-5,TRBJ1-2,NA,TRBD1,TGTGCCAGCAGTTACTCGGGACAGGGGGCGCGGGGCTACACCTTC,CASSYSGQGARGYTF
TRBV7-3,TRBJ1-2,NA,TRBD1,TGTGCCAGCAGCCCACAGGGGAGCAACTATGGCTACACCTTC,CASSPQGSNYGYTF
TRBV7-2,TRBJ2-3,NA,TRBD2,TGTGCCAGCAGCCGCGGGGGGAGCACAGATACGCAGTATTTT,CASSRGGSTDTQYF
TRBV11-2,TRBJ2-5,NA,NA,TGTGCCAGCAGCTTAGGGGCAGCTCAGTACTTC,CASSLGAAQYF
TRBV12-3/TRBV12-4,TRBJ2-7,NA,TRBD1,TGTGCCAGCAGTTCAGGGGGCAGCCTCGAGCAGTACTTC,CASSSGGSLEQYF
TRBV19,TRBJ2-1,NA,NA,TGTGCCAGTGGCGACAGGTTTCAGAATGAGCAGTTCTTC,CASGDRFQNEQFF
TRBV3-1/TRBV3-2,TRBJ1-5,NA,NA,TGTGCCAGCAGCCATGCTGGACTCCCCCACGATCAGCCCCAGCATTTT,CASSHAGLPHDQPQHF
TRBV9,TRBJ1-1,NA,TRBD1,TGTGCCAGCAGCGTAGACCCTACGACAGGGGGGAACACTGAAGCTTTCTTT,CASSVDPTTGGNTEAFF
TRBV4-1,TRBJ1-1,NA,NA,TGCGCCAGCAGCCTAGATTTCGACAGCCCCACTGAAGCTTTCTTT,CASSLDFDSPTEAFF
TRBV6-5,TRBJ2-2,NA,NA,TGTGCCAGCAGACCGGGTCCCCGGGAGCTGTTTTTT,CASRPGPRELFF
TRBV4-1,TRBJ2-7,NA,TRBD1,TGCGCCAGCAGATCGGGACAGGGGGCATCCTACGAGCAGTACTTC,CASRSGQGASYEQYF
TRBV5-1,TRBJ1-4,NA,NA,TGCGCCAGCAGCTTGAATGGCGGTAATGAAAAACTGTTTTTT,CASSLNGGNEKLFF
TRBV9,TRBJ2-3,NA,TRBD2,TGTGCCAGCAGCGGCGGGACTAGCGGGGACACAGATACGCAGTATTTT,CASSGGTSGDTDTQYF
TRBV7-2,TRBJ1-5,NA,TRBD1,TGTGCCAGCAGCTGGAGACAGGGGGTCGGGCCCCAGCATTTT,CASSWRQGVGPQHF
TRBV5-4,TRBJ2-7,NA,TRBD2,TGTGCCAGCAGCTTGGTGGCGGGGGGCTACGAGCAGTACTTC,CASSLVAGGYEQYF
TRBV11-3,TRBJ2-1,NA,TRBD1,TGTGCCAGCAGCTCGGGACAGGGGCCTAACAATGAGCAGTTCTTC,CASSSGQGPNNEQFF
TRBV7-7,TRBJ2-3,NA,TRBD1,TGTGCCAGCAGCCAGGGGGTGAACACAGATACGCAGTATTTT,CASSQGVNTDTQYF
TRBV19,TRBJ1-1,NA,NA,TGTGCCAGTAGTATCAGGGGCGCTGAAGCTTTCTTT,CASSIRGAEAFF
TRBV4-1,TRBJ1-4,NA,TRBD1,TGCGCCAGCAGCCAAGATAGACAGGGGAATGAAAAACTGTTTTTT,CASSQDRQGNEKLFF
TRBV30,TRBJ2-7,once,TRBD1,TGTGCCTGGAGAAGGGACAGGTACGAGCAGTACTTC,CAWRRDRYEQYF
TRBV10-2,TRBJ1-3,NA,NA,TGCGCCAGCAGTGAGTCCCCCGGGAGCTCTGGAAACACCATATATTTT,CASSESPGSSGNTIYF
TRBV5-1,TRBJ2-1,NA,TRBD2,TGCGCCAGCAGCTTGGGCATAGCGGGGGGGCGGTACAATGAGCAGTTCTTC,CASSLGIAGGRYNEQFF
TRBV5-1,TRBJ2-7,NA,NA,TGCGCCAGCAGCTTGGAGGGGACTCCCCCCTACGAGCAGTACTTC,CASSLEGTPPYEQYF
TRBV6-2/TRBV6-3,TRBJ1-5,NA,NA,TGTGCCAGCAGTTATCAGGGCTATAGCAATCAGCCCCAGCATTTT,CASSYQGYSNQPQHF
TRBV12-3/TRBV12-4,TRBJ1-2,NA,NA,TGTGCCAGCAGTTTCATACAGGGACATGGCTACACCTTC,CASSFIQGHGYTF
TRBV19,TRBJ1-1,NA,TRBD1,TGTGCCAGTAGCAGGACAGGGGGCACTGAAGCTTTCTTT,CASSRTGGTEAFF
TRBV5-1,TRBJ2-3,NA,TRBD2,TGCGCCAGCAGCCCACTTACTAGCGGAGGCACAGATACGCAGTATTTT,CASSPLTSGGTDTQYF
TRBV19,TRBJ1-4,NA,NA,TGTGCCAGTAGTCCCCAGGGTCTCTATGAAAAACTGTTTTTT,CASSPQGLYEKLFF
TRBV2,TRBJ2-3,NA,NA,TGTGCCAGCGCCAGCGGGTGGGGAGATACGCAGTATTTT,CASASGWGDTQYF
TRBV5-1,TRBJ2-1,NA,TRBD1,TGCGCCAGCAGCTCGACAGGGGGCGGAAATGAGCAGTTCTTC,CASSSTGGGNEQFF
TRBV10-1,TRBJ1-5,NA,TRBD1,TGCGCCAGCAGTGACAAGACAGGGAAATATCAGCCCCAGCATTTT,CASSDKTGKYQPQHF
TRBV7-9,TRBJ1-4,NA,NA,TGTGCCAGCAGCTCCTCGGGCCGCGGGAATGAAAAACTGTTTTTT,CASSSSGRGNEKLFF
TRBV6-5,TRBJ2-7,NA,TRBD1,TGTGCCAGCAGGAGGGACAGGGAGGGCTACGAGCAGTACTTC,CASRRDREGYEQYF
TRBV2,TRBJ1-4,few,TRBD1,TGTGCCAGCAGTTCCGACAGGGGCTCTAATGAAAAACTGTTTTTT,CASSSDRGSNEKLFF
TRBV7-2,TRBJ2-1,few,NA,TGTGCCAGCAGCCCTGTAATCGAGTATGAGCAGTTCTTC,CASSPVIEYEQFF
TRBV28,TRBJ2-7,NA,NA,TGTGCCAGCAAGTTTGAGGGAGCCCCCTACGAGCAGTACTTC,CASKFEGAPYEQYF
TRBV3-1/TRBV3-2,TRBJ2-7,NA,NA,TGTGCCAGCAGCCAAGACACCTACTCCTACGAGCAGTACTTC,CASSQDTYSYEQYF
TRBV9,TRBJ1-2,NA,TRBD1,TGTGCCAGCAGCCCCCGTCAGGGGGCGCCGGGCTATGGCTACACCTTC,CASSPRQGAPGYGYTF
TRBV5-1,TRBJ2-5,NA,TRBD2,TGCGCCAGCAGCTTGGGGGCTAGCGGGGGCCAAGAGACCCAGTACTTC,CASSLGASGGQETQYF
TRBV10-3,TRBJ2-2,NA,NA,TGTGCCATCAGTTGGGACTCGGCCACCGGGGAGCTGTTTTTT,CAISWDSATGELFF
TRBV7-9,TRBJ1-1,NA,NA,TGTGCCAGCAGCTTAGAAGGGGGCACTGAAGCTTTCTTT,CASSLEGGTEAFF
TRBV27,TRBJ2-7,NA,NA,TGTGCCAGCAGTTTACGCTGGGGCGAGTCTGCTGAGCAGTACTTC,CASSLRWGESAEQYF
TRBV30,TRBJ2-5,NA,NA,TGTGCCTGGAGTGGTGGCCCAGAGACCCAGTACTTC,CAWSGGPETQYF
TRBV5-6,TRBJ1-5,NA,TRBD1,TGTGCCAGCAGCTTGTTTGGACAGGGGTCCCGCGGTCAGCCCCAGCATTTT,CASSLFGQGSRGQPQHF
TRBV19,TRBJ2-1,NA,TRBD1,TGTGCCAGTAGTCTCAACAGGGGGCTCTCCTACAATGAGCAGTTCTTC,CASSLNRGLSYNEQFF
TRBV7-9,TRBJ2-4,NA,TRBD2,TGTGCCAGCAGCCAGGACGGGACTAACGAGTACTTC,CASSQDGTNEYF